This T cell receptor beta chain was recovered during a study of T cells in Graves' hyperthyroidism and ophthalmopathy. Trimming pared 6 bases from V and 7 bases from J, leaving 9 bases between. This CDR3 is built from 11 residues. RNA transcripts were the template for amplifying TCR beta CDR3 regions. The study used the HTBI primer set for a first-round RT-PCR of the TCR CDR3. TCRdb analysed the multiplex PCR reads with MiXCR anew, one entry per CDR3 protein. This sample carries hundreds of thousands of distinct CDR3 sequences, about 20% of them seen once, and the ten largest clones take roughly 44%. Overall study findings and caveats: Blood also carried most thyroid clonotypes expanded above 0.001.

Disease lasting under 3 months, a NOSPECS grade of at least 4, and a Clinical Activity Score of at least 3 were features of the ophthalmopathy patients. The diagnostic basis comprised clinical symptoms, serum thyroxine and TRAb, thyroid ultrasound and orbital computed tomography. From roughly 10 ml of fresh peripheral blood, PBMCs were isolated. On this clonotype: Its specificity is not known.

This receptor was taken from a man aged 35 to 55 with Graves' ophthalmopathy. This chain links TRBV12-3 or TRBV12-4 with TRBJ1-2; D is unresolved. Sequencing was done on a sample of blood. This chain's CDR3 is CASRSRGGYTF. CDR3 coding DNA: TGTGCCAGCAGGAGCCGTGGTGGCTACACCTTC.